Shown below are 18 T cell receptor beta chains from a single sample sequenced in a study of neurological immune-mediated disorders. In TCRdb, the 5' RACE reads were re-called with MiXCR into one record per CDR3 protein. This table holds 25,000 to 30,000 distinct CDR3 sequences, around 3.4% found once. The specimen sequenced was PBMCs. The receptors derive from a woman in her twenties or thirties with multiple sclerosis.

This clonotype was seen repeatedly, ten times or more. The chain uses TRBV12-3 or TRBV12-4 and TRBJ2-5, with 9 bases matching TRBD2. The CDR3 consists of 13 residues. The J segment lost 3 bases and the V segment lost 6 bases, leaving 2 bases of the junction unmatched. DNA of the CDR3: TGTGCCAGCAGCCGACTAGCGGAAGAGACCCAGTACTTC. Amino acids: CASSRLAEETQYF.

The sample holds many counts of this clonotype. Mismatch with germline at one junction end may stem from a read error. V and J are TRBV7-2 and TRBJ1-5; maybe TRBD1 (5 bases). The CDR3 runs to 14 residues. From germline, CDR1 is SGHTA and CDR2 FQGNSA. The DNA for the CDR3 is TGTGCCAGCAGCGGGGGGGGATGGAATCAGCCCCAGAATTTT. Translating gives CASSGGGWNQPQNF.

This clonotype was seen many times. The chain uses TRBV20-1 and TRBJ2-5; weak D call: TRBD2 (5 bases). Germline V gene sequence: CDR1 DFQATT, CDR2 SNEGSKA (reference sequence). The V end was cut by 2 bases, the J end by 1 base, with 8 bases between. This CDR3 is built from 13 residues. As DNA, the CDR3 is TGCAGTGCTAGACTAGCCGGCCAAGAGACCCAGTACTTC. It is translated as CSARLAGQETQYF.

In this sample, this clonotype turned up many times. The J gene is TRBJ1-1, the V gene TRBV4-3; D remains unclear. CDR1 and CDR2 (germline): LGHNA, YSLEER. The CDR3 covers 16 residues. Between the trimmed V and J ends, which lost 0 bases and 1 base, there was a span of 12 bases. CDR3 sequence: CASSQDLASENTEAFF. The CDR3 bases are TGCGCCAGCAGCCAAGATCTGGCATCCGAGAACACTGAAGCTTTCTTT.

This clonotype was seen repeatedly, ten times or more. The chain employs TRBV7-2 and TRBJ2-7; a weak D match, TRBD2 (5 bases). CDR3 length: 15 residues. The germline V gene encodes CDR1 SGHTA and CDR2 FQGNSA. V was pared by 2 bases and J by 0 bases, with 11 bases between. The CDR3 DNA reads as TGTGCCAGCAGCTTAAGTGGTGGGAGCTCCTACGAGCAGTACTTC. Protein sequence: CASSLSGGSSYEQYF.

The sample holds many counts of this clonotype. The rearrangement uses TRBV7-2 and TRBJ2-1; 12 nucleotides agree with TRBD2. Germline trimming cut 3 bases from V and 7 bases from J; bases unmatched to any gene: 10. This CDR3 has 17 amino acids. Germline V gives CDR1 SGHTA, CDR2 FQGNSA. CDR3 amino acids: CASSFGLTSGSLNEQFF. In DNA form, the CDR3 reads TGTGCCAGCAGCTTCGGACTGACTAGCGGGAGTCTGAATGAGCAGTTCTTC. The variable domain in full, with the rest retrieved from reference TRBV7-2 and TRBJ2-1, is GAGVSQSPSNKVTEKGKDVELRCDPISGHTALYWYRQSLGQGLEFLIYFQGNSAPDKSGLPSDRFSAERTGGSVSTLTIQRTQQEDSAVYLCASSFGLTSGSLNEQFFGPGTRLTVL.

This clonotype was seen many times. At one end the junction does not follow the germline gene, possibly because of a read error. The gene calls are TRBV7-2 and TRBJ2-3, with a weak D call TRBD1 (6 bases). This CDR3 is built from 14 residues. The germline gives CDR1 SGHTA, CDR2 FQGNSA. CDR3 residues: CASSPPTAGTPMAF. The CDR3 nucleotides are TGTGCCAGCAGCCCACCCACAGCCGGGACACCCATGGCTTTT. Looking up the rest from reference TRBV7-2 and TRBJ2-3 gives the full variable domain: GAGVSQSPSNKVTEKGKDVELRCDPISGHTALYWYRQSLGQGLEFLIYFQGNSAPDKSGLPSDRFSAERTGGSVSTLTIQRTQQEDSAVYLCASSPPTAGTPMAFGPGTRLTVL.

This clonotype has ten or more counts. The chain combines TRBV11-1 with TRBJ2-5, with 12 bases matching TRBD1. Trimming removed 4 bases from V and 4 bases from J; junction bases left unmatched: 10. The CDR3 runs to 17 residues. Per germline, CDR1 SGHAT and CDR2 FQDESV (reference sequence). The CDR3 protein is CASSSTGTGGGRETQYF. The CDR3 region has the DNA TGTGCCAGCAGCTCAACCGGGACAGGGGGCGGTCGAGAGACCCAGTACTTC.

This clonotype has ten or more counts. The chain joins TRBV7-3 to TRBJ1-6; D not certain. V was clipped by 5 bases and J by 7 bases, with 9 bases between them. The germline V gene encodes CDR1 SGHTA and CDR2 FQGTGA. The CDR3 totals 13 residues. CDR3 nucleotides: TGTGCCAGCAGCCTAGGGCGGAATTCACCCCTCCACTTT. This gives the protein CASSLGRNSPLHF.

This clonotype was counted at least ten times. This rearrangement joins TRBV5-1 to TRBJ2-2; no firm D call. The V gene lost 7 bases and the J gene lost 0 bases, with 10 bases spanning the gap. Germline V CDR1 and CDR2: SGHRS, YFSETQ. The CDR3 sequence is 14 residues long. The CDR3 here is CASCETPNTGELFF. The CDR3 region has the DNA TGCGCCAGCTGCGAGACCCCGAACACCGGGGAGCTGTTTTTT.

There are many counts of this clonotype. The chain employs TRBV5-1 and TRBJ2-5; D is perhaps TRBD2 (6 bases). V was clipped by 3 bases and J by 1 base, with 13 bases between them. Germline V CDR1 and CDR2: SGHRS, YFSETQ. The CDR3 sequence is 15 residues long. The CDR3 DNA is TGCGCCAGCAGCTCCCGCCCGCGGGGCCAAGAGACCCAGTACTTC. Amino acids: CASSSRPRGQETQYF.

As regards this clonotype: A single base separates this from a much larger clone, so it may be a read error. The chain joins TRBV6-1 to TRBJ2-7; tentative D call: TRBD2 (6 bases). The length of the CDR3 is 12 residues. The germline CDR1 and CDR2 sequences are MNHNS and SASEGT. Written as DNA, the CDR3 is TGTGTCAGCCGGAATGGAGGGGCCGAGCAGTACTTC. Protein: CVSRNGGAEQYF.

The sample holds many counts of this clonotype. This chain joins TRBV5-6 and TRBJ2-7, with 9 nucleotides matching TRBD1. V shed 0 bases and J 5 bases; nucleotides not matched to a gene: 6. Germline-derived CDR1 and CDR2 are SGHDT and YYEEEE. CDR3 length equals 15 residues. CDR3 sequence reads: CASSLAGTGIHEQYF. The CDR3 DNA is TGTGCCAGCAGCTTGGCCGGGACAGGGATCCACGAGCAGTACTTC.

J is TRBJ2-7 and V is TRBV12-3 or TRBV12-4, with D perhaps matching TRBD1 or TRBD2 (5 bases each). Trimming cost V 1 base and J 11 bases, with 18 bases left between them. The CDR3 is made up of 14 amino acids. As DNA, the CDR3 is TGTGCCAGCAGTTTAGACATTGGGGGTCAACGGGAGTACTTC. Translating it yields CASSLDIGGQREYF.

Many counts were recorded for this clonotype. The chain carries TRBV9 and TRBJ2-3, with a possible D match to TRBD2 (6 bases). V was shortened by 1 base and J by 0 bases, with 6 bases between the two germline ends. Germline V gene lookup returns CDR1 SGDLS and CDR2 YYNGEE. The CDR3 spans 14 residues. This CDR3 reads CASSVRESTDTQYF. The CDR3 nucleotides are TGTGCCAGCAGCGTACGGGAGAGCACAGATACGCAGTATTTT. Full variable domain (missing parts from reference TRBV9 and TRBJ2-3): DSGVTQTPKHLITATGQRVTLRCSPRSGDLSVYWYQQSLDQGLQFLIQYYNGEERAKGNILERFSAQQFPDLHSELNLSSLELGDSALYFCASSVRESTDTQYFGPGTRLTVL.

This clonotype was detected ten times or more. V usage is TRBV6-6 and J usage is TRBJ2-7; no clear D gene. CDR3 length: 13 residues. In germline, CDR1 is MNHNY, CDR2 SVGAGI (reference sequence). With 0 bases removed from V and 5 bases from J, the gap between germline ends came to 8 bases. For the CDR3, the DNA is TGTGCCAGCAGTTACTCGGGTCTGGACGAGCAGTACTTC. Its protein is CASSYSGLDEQYF.

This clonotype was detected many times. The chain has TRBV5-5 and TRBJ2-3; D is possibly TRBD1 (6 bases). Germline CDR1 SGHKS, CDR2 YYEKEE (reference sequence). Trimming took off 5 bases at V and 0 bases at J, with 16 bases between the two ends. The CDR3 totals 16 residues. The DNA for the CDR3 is TGTGCCAGCAGATATACCGGGACATCCAGCACAGATACGCAGTATTTT. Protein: CASRYTGTSSTDTQYF.

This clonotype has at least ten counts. CDR3 loop: CASSYTETQYF. The CDR3 DNA reads TGTGCCAGCAGTTATACGGAGACCCAGTACTTC. This sequence joins TRBV6-2 or TRBV6-3 and TRBJ2-5; D is unclear. The CDR3 length is 11 residues. CDR1 MNHEY and CDR2 SVGEGT come from the germline V gene. Trimming cost V 3 bases and J 5 bases, with 4 bases left between them.